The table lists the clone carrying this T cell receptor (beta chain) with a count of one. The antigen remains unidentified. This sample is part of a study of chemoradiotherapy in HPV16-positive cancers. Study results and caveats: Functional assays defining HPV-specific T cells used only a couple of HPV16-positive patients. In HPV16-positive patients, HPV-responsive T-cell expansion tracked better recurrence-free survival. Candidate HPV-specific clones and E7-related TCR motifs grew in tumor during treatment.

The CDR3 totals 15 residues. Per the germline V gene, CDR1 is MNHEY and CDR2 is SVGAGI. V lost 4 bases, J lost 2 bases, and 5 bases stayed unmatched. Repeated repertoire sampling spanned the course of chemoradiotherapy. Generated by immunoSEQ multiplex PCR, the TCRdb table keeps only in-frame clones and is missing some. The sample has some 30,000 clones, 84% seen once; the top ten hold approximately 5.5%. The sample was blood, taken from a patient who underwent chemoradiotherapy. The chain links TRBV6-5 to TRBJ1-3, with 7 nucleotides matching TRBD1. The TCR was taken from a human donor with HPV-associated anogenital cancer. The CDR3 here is CASSLDRVAGNTIYF. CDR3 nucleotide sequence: TGTGCCAGCAGTTTAGACAGGGTCGCTGGAAACACCATATATTTT.